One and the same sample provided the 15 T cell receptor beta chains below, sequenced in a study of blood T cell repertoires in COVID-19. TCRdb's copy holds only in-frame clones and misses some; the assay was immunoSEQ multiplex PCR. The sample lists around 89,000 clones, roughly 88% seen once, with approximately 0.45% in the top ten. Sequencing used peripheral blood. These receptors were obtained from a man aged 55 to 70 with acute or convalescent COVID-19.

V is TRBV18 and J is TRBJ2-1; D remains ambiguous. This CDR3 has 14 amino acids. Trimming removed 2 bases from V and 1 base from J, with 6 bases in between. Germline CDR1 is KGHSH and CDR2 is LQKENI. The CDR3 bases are TGTGCCAGCTCACCAGCTGCGTCCTACAATGAGCAGTTCTTC. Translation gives CASSPAASYNEQFF.

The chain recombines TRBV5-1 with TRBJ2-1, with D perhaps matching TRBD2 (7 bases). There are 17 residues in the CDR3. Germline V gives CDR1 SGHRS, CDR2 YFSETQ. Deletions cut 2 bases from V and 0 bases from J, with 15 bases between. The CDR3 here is CASSFRGAMSSYNEQFF. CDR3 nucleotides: TGCGCCAGCAGCTTCCGGGGGGCGATGAGCTCCTACAATGAGCAGTTCTTC.

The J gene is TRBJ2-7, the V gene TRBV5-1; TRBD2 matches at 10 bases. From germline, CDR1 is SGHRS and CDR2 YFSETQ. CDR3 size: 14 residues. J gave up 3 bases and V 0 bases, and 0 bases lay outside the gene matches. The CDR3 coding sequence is TGCGCCAGCAGCTTGGGGACTAGCGGCTACGAGCAGTACTTC. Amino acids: CASSLGTSGYEQYF.

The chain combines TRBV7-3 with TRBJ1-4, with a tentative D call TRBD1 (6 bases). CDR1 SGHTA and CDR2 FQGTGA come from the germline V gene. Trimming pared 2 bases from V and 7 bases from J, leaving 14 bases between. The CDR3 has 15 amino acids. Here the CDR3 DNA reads TGTGCCAGCAGCTTACCCTCGGGGGGCGGTGAAAAACTGTTTTTT. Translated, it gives CASSLPSGGGEKLFF.

CDR3 residues: CASSRGRTEAFF. As DNA, the CDR3 is TGTGCCAGCAGTAGGGGTCGAACTGAAGCTTTCTTT. The V and J genes are TRBV6-1 and TRBJ1-1; D possibly corresponds to TRBD1 (5 bases). CDR1 MNHNS and CDR2 SASEGT come from the germline V gene. Trimming removed 5 bases at V and 5 bases at J, with 9 bases between. The CDR3 length is 12 residues.

The CDR3 coding sequence is TGTGCCAGTAACGGCGGGGGACCCTCGAATGAGCAGTTCTTC. Its translation: CASNGGGPSNEQFF. The chain carries TRBV19 and TRBJ2-1; TRBD2 aligns across 7 bases. Germline trimming cut 7 bases from V and 7 bases from J; bases unmatched to any gene: 10. This CDR3 has 14 amino acids. The germline gives CDR1 LNHDA, CDR2 SQIVND (reference sequence).

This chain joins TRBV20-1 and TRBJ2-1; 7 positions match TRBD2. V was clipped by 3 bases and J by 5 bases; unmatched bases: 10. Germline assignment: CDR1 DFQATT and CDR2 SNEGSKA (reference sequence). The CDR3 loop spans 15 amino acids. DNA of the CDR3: TGCAGTGCTAGTCTAGGGGCTAGCGGACACAATGAGCAGTTCTTC. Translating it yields CSASLGASGHNEQFF.

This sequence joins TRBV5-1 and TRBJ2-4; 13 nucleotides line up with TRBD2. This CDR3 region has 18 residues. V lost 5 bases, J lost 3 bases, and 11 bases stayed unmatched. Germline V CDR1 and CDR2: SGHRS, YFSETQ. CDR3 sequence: CASSQGLAGLRVKNIQYF. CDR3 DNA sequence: TGCGCCAGCAGTCAGGGACTAGCGGGACTGAGGGTCAAAAACATTCAGTACTTC.

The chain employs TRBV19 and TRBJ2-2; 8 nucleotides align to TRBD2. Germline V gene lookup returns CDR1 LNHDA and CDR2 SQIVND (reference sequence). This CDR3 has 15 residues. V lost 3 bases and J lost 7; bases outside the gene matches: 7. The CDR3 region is CASSIGAGVGGELFF. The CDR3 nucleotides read TGTGCCAGTAGTATTGGAGCGGGGGTAGGCGGGGAGCTGTTTTTT.

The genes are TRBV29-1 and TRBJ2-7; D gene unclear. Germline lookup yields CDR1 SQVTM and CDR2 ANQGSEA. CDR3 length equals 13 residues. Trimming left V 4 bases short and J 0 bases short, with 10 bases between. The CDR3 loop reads CSVGSWSSYEQYF. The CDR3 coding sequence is TGCAGCGTTGGGTCTTGGAGCTCCTACGAGCAGTACTTC.

The DNA of the CDR3 is TGTGCCAGCAGCTCCTTAGGGAGCGGACAAGAGACCCAGTACTTC. This gives the protein CASSSLGSGQETQYF. The V gene is TRBV7-9, the J gene TRBJ2-5; possibly TRBD2 for D (5 bases). Germline V gene sequence: CDR1 SEHNR, CDR2 FQNEAQ (reference sequence). Trimming stripped 4 bases from V and 2 bases from J, with 14 bases between. This CDR3 spans 15 amino acids.

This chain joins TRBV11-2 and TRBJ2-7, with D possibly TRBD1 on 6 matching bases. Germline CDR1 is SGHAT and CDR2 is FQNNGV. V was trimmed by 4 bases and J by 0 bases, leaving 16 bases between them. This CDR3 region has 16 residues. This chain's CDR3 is CASSSRDTKNSYEQYF. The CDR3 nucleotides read TGTGCCAGCAGCTCCCGGGACACCAAAAACTCCTACGAGCAGTACTTC.

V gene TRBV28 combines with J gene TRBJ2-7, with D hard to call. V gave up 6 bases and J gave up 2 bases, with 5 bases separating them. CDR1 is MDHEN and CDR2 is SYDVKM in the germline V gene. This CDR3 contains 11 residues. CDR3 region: CASRTPYEQYF. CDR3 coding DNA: TGTGCCAGCAGGACACCCTACGAGCAGTACTTC.

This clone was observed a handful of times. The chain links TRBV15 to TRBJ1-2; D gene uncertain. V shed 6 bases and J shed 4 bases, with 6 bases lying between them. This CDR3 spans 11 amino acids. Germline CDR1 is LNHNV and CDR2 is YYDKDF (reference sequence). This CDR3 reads CATSEGYGYTF. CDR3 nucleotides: TGTGCCACCAGTGAGGGCTATGGCTACACCTTC.

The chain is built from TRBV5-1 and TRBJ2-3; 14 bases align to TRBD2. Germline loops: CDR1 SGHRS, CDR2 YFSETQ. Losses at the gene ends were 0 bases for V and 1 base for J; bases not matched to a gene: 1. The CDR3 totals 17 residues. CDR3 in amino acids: CASSLEGLAGGTDTQYF. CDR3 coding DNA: TGCGCCAGCAGCTTGGAGGGACTAGCGGGGGGCACAGATACGCAGTATTTT.